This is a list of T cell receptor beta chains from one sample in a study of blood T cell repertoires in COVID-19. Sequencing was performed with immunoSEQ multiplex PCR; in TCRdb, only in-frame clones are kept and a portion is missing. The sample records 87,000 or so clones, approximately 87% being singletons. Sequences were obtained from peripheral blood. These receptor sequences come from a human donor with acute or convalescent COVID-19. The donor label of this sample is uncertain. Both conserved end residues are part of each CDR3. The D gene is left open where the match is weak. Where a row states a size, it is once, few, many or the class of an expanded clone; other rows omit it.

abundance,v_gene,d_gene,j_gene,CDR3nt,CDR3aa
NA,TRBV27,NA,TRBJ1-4,TGTGCCAGCAGGCCCGATTGGGAGGGGCGAGGTGAAAAACTGTTTTTT,CASRPDWEGRGEKLFF
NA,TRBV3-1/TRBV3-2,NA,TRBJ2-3,TGTGCCAGCAGCCATCATCAAGCAGCCAGGGGCACAGATACGCAGTATTTT,CASSHHQAARGTDTQYF
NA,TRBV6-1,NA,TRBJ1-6,TGTGCCAGCAGTGAAAAGCAGGGAGGCAATTCACCCCTCCACTTT,CASSEKQGGNSPLHF
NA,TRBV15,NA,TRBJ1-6,TGTGCCACCAGCAGAGAACAGGGTTATAATTCACCCCTCCACTTT,CATSREQGYNSPLHF
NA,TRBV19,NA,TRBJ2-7,TGTGCCAGTAGTTTCGCCGGTCGCCGGTACGAGCAGTACTTC,CASSFAGRRYEQYF
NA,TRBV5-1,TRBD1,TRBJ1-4,TGCGCCAGCAGCTCCCAGGGGGGTGAAAAACTGTTTTTT,CASSSQGGEKLFF
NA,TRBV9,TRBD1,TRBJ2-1,TGTGCCAGCAGCCCCGGGACAGGGGCCGGGCGCCATGAGCAGTTCTTC,CASSPGTGAGRHEQFF
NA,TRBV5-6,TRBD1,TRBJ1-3,TGTGCCAGCAGCCATAAGGGGGCCGGGGGAAACACCATATATTTT,CASSHKGAGGNTIYF
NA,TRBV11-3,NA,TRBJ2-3,TGTGCCAGCAGCTTAGGGGCTAGCACAGATACGCAGTATTTT,CASSLGASTDTQYF
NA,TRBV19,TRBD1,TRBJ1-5,TGTGCCAGTAGTGCATACAGGGGAATAGGGAATCAGCCCCAGCATTTT,CASSAYRGIGNQPQHF
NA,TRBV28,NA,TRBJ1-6,TGTGCCAGCGGGGCCGGGGGTGGATTCCCAAGCTCCTATAATTCACCCCTCCACTTT,CASGAGGGFPSSYNSPLHF
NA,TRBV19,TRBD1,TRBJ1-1,TGTGCCAGTAGTCCCAGCCAGGGGGCTTCGAACACTGAAGCTTTCTTT,CASSPSQGASNTEAFF
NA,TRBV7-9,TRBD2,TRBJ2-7,TGTGCCAGCAGCTCGCAAGCGGGACTAGCGGGGGGGGAGTCCTACGAGCAGTACTTC,CASSSQAGLAGGESYEQYF
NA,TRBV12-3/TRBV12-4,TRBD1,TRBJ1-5,TGTGCCAGCAGTGGGACAGGGTCTCAGCCCCAGCATTTT,CASSGTGSQPQHF
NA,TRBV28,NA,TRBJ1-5,TGTGCCAGCAGGGTTGGACAGCCCTATAGCAATCAGCCCCAGCATTTT,CASRVGQPYSNQPQHF
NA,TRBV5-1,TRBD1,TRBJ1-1,TGCGCCAGCAGGGTGGGACAGGGGCTTGAGAACACTGAAGCTTTCTTT,CASRVGQGLENTEAFF
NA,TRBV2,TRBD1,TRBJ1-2,TGTGCCAGCAGTAGACAGGGGGCGGACTATGGCTACACCTTC,CASSRQGADYGYTF
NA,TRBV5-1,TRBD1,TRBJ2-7,TGCGCCAGCAGCCCCCCTGAACAGGGGGCGAAGCAGTACTTC,CASSPPEQGAKQYF
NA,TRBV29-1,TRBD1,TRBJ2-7,TGCAGCGGGGACAGGGTCGCCTACGAGCAGTACTTC,CSGDRVAYEQYF
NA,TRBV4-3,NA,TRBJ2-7,TGCGCCAGCAGCCAAGATTCCGGAGGGTACTCCTACGAGCAGTACTTC,CASSQDSGGYSYEQYF
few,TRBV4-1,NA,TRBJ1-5,TGCGCCAGCAGCCAAGGAACGACATTCTACAATCAGCCCCAGCATTTT,CASSQGTTFYNQPQHF